A single sample gave rise to the 18 T cell receptor beta chains below, sequenced in a study of identical twins. TCRdb ran MiXCR on the 5' RACE reads and lists one entry per CDR3 protein. The sample lists about 570,000 distinct CDR3 sequences, approximately 10% occurring once. This sample also appeared in a second study, on yellow fever vaccine responses in identical twins.

The sample was PBMCs. These receptors came from a woman in her late teens or twenties in good health.

This clonotype was counted between two and nine times. The V and J genes are TRBV20-1 and TRBJ2-3, with 7 bases matching TRBD1. CDR3 size: 14 residues. CDR1 and CDR2 from the germline V gene are DFQATT and SNEGSKA (reference sequence). Trimming at V came to 5 bases and at J to 4 bases, leaving 9 bases not matched to a gene. The CDR3 region has the DNA TGCAGTGCTTCTCAGGGGGATGAGGCAGATACGCAGTATTTT. It yields the protein CSASQGDEADTQYF.

This clonotype was seen only a few times. The chain is built from TRBV7-9 and TRBJ2-5, with 8 bases identical to TRBD2. Germline CDR1 is SEHNR and CDR2 is FQNEAQ (reference sequence). V lost 4 bases, J lost 5 bases, and 6 bases stayed unmatched. The CDR3 covers 14 residues. The CDR3 here is CASSSGLGSETQYF. CDR3 in DNA: TGTGCCAGCAGCTCGGGACTAGGGAGTGAGACCCAGTACTTC. The full variable domain, completed using reference TRBV7-9 and TRBJ2-5, is DTGVSQNPRHKITKRGQNVTFRCDPISEHNRLYWYRQTLGQGPEFLTYFQNEAQLEKSRLLSDRFSAERPKGSFSTLEIQRTEQGDSAMYLCASSSGLGSETQYFGPGTRLLVL.

This clonotype was observed a few times. Here the CDR3 DNA reads TGCAGTGCTAGAGATTATAAGGGGACAGGGGGCCCCGAGCAGTACTTC. Translated: CSARDYKGTGGPEQYF. The rearrangement uses TRBV20-1 and TRBJ2-7, with 12 bases identical to TRBD1. The CDR3 consists of 16 residues. With V trimmed by 0 bases and J by 6 bases, 9 bases remained unmatched. Germline V lookup: CDR1 DFQATT, CDR2 SNEGSKA (reference sequence).

The chain uses TRBV29-1 and TRBJ2-3; D is perhaps TRBD1 (6 bases). Germline CDR1 is SQVTM and CDR2 is ANQGSEA. V shed 3 bases and J shed 7 bases, with 11 bases lying between them. The CDR3 covers 12 residues. Here the CDR3 DNA reads TGCAGCGTTGAGGGGGCTAGTAATACGCAGTATTTT. It encodes CSVEGASNTQYF.

This clonotype was recorded many times. The chain recombines TRBV21-1 with TRBJ1-3. TRBV21-1 is recorded as a pseudogene. The CDR3 loop spans 14 amino acids. The DNA of the CDR3 is TGTGCCAGGACAACAAAACACCGAGGAAACACCATATATTTT. It encodes CARTTKHRGNTIYF.

This clonotype was counted a few times. V usage is TRBV11-2 and J usage is TRBJ2-3, with no clear D. With 0 bases removed from V and 1 base from J, the gap between germline ends came to 17 bases. The CDR3 has 18 residues. Germline V CDR1 and CDR2: SGHAT, FQNNGV. This CDR3 is CASSLEEAVGKGTDTQYF. For the CDR3, the DNA is TGTGCCAGCAGCTTAGAAGAGGCGGTGGGAAAGGGCACAGATACGCAGTATTTT.

As regards this clonotype: A read error may account for a junction end that differs from germline. This chain connects TRBV2 to TRBJ2-5, with D perhaps TRBD2 (6 bases). Germline CDR1 is SNHLY and CDR2 is FYNNEI. This CDR3 contains 15 residues. The CDR3 DNA reads as TGTGCCAGCACCTCCGGAGCGGGCCCTGGGGAGACCCAGTACTTT. This encodes CASTSGAGPGETQYF.

This clonotype was recorded at least ten times. The chain uses TRBV5-1 and TRBJ2-1; 8 positions agree with TRBD1. Germline loops: CDR1 SGHRS, CDR2 YFSETQ. The CDR3 spans 15 residues. V lost 4 bases to trimming and J lost 2 bases; unmatched junction nucleotides: 5. This chain's CDR3 is CASSPGQATYNEQFF. CDR3 DNA: TGCGCCAGCAGCCCGGGACAGGCCACCTACAATGAGCAGTTCTTC.

This clonotype was detected only a few times. This chain uses TRBV14 with TRBJ2-7; TRBD1 is a possible D gene (5 bases). The V end lost 4 bases, the J end lost 6 bases, and 13 bases lay between the germline ends. The CDR3 is 13 residues long. In germline, CDR1 is SGHDN, CDR2 FVKESK. The chain's CDR3 is CASSLGRVVEQYF. The CDR3 DNA reads TGTGCCAGCAGCCTTGGCAGGGTGGTCGAGCAGTACTTC.

The V gene is TRBV6-2 or TRBV6-3, the J gene TRBJ1-2; 7 bases match TRBD1. Per the germline V gene, CDR1 is MNHEY and CDR2 is SVGEGT. The CDR3 is made up of 13 amino acids. After removal of 8 bases from V and 1 base from J, the junction contained 4 bases not matched to a gene. Here the CDR3 reads CASDRANNYGYTF. The CDR3 bases are TGTGCCAGCGACAGGGCGAATAACTATGGCTACACCTTC.

The genes are TRBV29-1 and TRBJ2-7; D call uncertain. CDR1 is SQVTM, CDR2 ANQGSEA, per germline. There are 13 residues in the CDR3. Deletions cut 8 bases from V and 0 bases from J, with 14 bases between. DNA for the CDR3: TGCAGCTTCCGTCCGAATTTCTCCTACGAGCAGTACTTC. It is translated as CSFRPNFSYEQYF.

V gene TRBV7-2 combines with J gene TRBJ2-7; TRBD2 aligns across 14 bases. Germline V gives CDR1 SGHTA, CDR2 FQGNSA. The ends lost 2 bases at V and 7 bases at J; junction bases unmatched: 10. CDR3 length: 17 residues. CDR3 region: CASSLPGLAGGKREQYF. In DNA form, the CDR3 reads TGTGCCAGCAGCTTACCCGGACTAGCGGGAGGAAAGAGGGAGCAGTACTTC.

There are many counts of this clonotype. V and J are TRBV7-9 and TRBJ1-5; D not certain. V lost 0 bases and J lost 0, with 0 bases in between. CDR3 length: 13 amino acids. Germline values: CDR1 SEHNR, CDR2 FQNEAQ (reference sequence). CDR3 DNA: TGTGCCAGCAGCTTAGCTAGCAATCAGCCCCAGCATTTT. It codes for CASSLASNQPQHF.

The J gene is TRBJ2-7, the V gene TRBV6-1; D is uncertain. The length of the CDR3 is 13 residues. V lost 7 bases and J 3 bases, leaving 13 bases between the germline ends. Germline-derived CDR1 and CDR2 are MNHNS and SASEGT. The CDR3 bases are TGTGCCAGCACCCCAAAGGGAAGCTACGAGCAGTACTTC. Translated: CASTPKGSYEQYF.

Many counts were recorded for this clonotype. The rearrangement links TRBV5-1 to TRBJ1-5; 8 bases are shared with TRBD1. This CDR3 has 14 amino acids. Germline lookup yields CDR1 SGHRS and CDR2 YFSETQ. The V and J ends lost 3 bases and 2 bases, in that order; junction bases with no gene match: 1. CDR3 bases: TGCGCCAGCAGCTCACAGGGGGGCAATCAGCCCCAGCATTTT. Amino acid sequence: CASSSQGGNQPQHF.

This clonotype was seen a handful of times. The chain couples TRBV6-8 to TRBJ2-2; D might be TRBD2 (5 bases). The CDR3 contains 16 residues. Trimming pared 2 bases from V and 5 bases from J, leaving 15 bases between. CDR1 and CDR2 (germline): MNHGY, SAAAGT. The CDR3 is CASSYLRGPETGELFF. The CDR3 DNA reads as TGTGCCAGCAGTTACCTTCGAGGGCCTGAGACCGGGGAGCTGTTTTTT.

This clonotype was counted at least ten times. The V and J genes are TRBV20-1 and TRBJ2-5, with D possibly being TRBD1 or TRBD2 (5 bases each). Germline V gives CDR1 DFQATT, CDR2 SNEGSKA (reference sequence). This CDR3 has 13 amino acids. The V end was cut by 6 bases, the J end by 5 bases, with 16 bases between. CDR3 residues: CSATGPPAETQYF. DNA of the CDR3: TGCAGTGCCACGGGACCCCCAGCCGAGACCCAGTACTTC.

The chain combines TRBV9 with TRBJ1-2, with a possible D match to TRBD1 (6 bases). The length of the CDR3 is 12 residues. Looked up from germline, CDR1 is SGDLS and CDR2 is YYNGEE. V lost 4 bases and J lost 10, with 14 bases in between. This chain's CDR3 is CASSRGAGAYTF. The CDR3 DNA is TGTGCCAGCAGCAGAGGGGCAGGGGCCTACACCTTC.